The 6 T cell receptor beta chains presented below share a single source sample, sequenced in a study of cytomegalovirus exposure and HLA in healthy donors. Primers: 60 Vbeta forward and 13 Jbeta reverse. The data were produced by immunoSEQ multiplex PCR, yet TCRdb's version contains in-frame clones alone and is incomplete. The sample carries about 180,000 clones, 65% to 90% recorded once. The sample comprised PBMCs. All receptors derive from a girl aged 2-10 years in good health and CMV-seropositive.

CDR3 region: CASTERQGFLQYF. In DNA, the CDR3 is TGTGCCAGCACCGAAAGACAGGGATTCCTGCAGTATTTT. The rearrangement uses TRBV25-1 and TRBJ2-3; 7 nucleotides align to TRBD1. CDR3 length: 13 residues. The germline CDR1 and CDR2 sequences are MGHDK and SYGVNS. The V and J ends lost 7 bases and 11 bases, in that order; junction bases with no gene match: 12.

This clone has a single count. The rearrangement links TRBV6-1 to TRBJ1-2, with 10 bases matching TRBD1. The length of the CDR3 is 15 residues. Germline assignment: CDR1 MNHNS and CDR2 SASEGT. V dropped 2 bases and J dropped 8; count of bases not matched to a gene: 8. CDR3 nucleotides: TGTGCCAGCAGTGAACTAGGACAGGGGGGCCAAGGCTACACCTTC. Residues: CASSELGQGGQGYTF.

V usage is TRBV12-5 and J usage is TRBJ1-1; tentatively, D is TRBD1 (5 bases). This CDR3 has 16 residues. CDR1 is LGHNT and CDR2 is FRNRAP in the germline V gene. With 1 base removed from V and 1 base from J, the gap between germline ends came to 13 bases. CDR3 in amino acids: CASGLEMGGKNTEAFF. The CDR3 DNA is TGTGCTAGTGGTTTGGAGATGGGGGGGAAGAACACTGAAGCTTTCTTT.

In its sample, this clone was seen a few times. The chain links TRBV21-1 to TRBJ1-4; whether TRBD1, the table's D call, matches the DNA was not checked. TRBV21-1 is an annotated pseudogene. This CDR3 is built from 13 residues. This CDR3 is CASRRGGNEKLFF. The CDR3 nucleotides are TGTGCCAGCCGCAGAGGGGGAAATGAAAAACTGTTTTTT.

A few counts support this clone. The gene calls are TRBV4-1 and TRBJ2-7; perhaps TRBD2 as D (5 bases). V gave up 0 bases and J gave up 5 bases, with 17 bases separating them. There are 16 residues in the CDR3. The germline V gene encodes CDR1 MGHRA and CDR2 YSYEKL. The CDR3 sequence is CASSQDPSRQRDEQYF. CDR3 coding DNA: TGCGCCAGCAGCCAAGATCCGTCACGTCAGAGGGACGAGCAGTACTTC.

The V gene is TRBV6-1, the J gene TRBJ1-1, with 7 bases that match TRBD1. V gave up 3 bases and J gave up 4 bases; unmatched junction bases: 14. The CDR3 contains 17 residues. Germline V gives CDR1 MNHNS, CDR2 SASEGT. The CDR3 loop reads CASSDAGGGGVGTEAFF. In DNA, the CDR3 is TGTGCCAGCAGTGATGCAGGGGGTGGGGGTGTCGGCACTGAAGCTTTCTTT.